This TCR beta chain was observed in a study of T cell repertoires in cytomegalovirus infection. Study-wide background: An indication of both CMV infection and matching HLA type came from public TCR beta signatures.

TCRdb reanalysed the reads using MiXCR and keeps one entry per CDR3 protein. The table lists 350,000 to 400,000 distinct CDR3 sequences, roughly 34% of them singletons, with approximately 13% in the top ten. The study, taken as a whole, reports: Dominating the ex vivo response were HLA-C-restricted CMV-specific TCR beta clonotypes.

Concerning this clonotype: What it binds is unknown.

V lost 2 bases and J lost 4; bases outside the gene matches: 8. Looked up from germline, CDR1 is SEHNR and CDR2 is FQNEAQ (reference sequence). CDR3 length: 16 amino acids. The source of this sequence is a human donor in good health (CMV status not recorded). Some clones in this sample may be carry-over from other donors' samples. The input for sequencing was cultured PBMCs, taken from culture after CMV antigen stimulation. The J gene is TRBJ1-5, the V gene TRBV7-9; 7 nucleotides align to TRBD1. In DNA, the CDR3 is TGTGCCAGCAGCTTATCCCCCGGGACAGAGAATCAGCCCCAGCATTTT. Its protein product is CASSLSPGTENQPQHF.